The clone carrying this T cell receptor beta chain was seen more than once but under ten times. The source of the sample is a study of identical twins. Per germline, CDR1 SGHRS and CDR2 YFSETQ. CDR3 length equals 14 residues. Trimming left V 5 bases short and J 3 bases short, with 11 bases between. Template switching created a universal primer site, and the cDNA included unique molecular identifiers. Each CDR3 protein is one row after TCRdb ran MiXCR on the 5' RACE reads. The sample includes approximately 500,000 distinct CDR3 sequences, roughly 15% of them seen just once. The same data also went into a second study, on yellow fever vaccine responses in identical twins.

Sequenced input: CD4+ T cells sorted from blood. This chain connects TRBV5-1 to TRBJ2-2, with D unresolved. This sequence originates from a woman between 18 and 30 years old in good health. In DNA form, the CDR3 reads TGCGCCAGCAGTCCCCTATATTACACCGGGGAGCTGTTTTTT. Its translation: CASSPLYYTGELFF.